Sequencing of this TCR beta chain was carried out in a study of human T cells and chemical hapten exposure. On the study more broadly: Variability of per-sample TCR yields stemmed mainly from small differences in pooled library volume. Study-wide results and caveats: TCRs above 1 in 1000 frequency stayed constant with DPC sensitization.

Regarding time point: healthy volunteer bleed at 2 weeks. Researchers extracted total RNA from unfractionated whole blood. What the library attached to individual cDNA molecules were unique molecular identifiers. Original processing notes: Sample TCR totals centred on a median of approximately 100,000, ranging about 20,000 to 700,000. Using its own MiXCR run on the RACE reads, TCRdb lists one record per CDR3 protein. TCRdb, rather than the study authors, made the V and J calls. The sample has 80,000 to 100,000 distinct CDR3 sequences, about 10% seen once. Regarding this clonotype: Its antigen is still unknown.

Material: whole blood. The receptor was derived from a female donor in good health. Some clones in this sample may be carry-over from other donors' samples.

Here the CDR3 reads CASSLELAGAIEQYF. The CDR3 nucleotides are TGTGCCAGCAGCTTAGAGCTAGCGGGAGCCATCGAGCAGTACTTC. The chain couples TRBV7-9 to TRBJ2-7; 10 bases line up with TRBD2. Looked up from germline, CDR1 is SEHNR and CDR2 is FQNEAQ (reference sequence). J lost 6 bases, V lost 1 base, and 6 bases had no gene match. CDR3 length: 15 residues. The full variable domain, its missing parts supplied by reference TRBV7-9 and TRBJ2-7, is DTGVSQNPRHKITKRGQNVTFRCDPISEHNRLYWYRQTLGQGPEFLTYFQNEAQLEKSRLLSDRFSAERPKGSFSTLEIQRTEQGDSAMYLCASSLELAGAIEQYFGPGTRLTVT.